This T cell receptor beta chain was sequenced during a study of control samples from healthy donors and cancer patients. Germline lookup yields CDR1 LGHNA and CDR2 YNFKEQ. The CDR3 is 14 amino acids. V gave up 4 bases and J gave up 3 bases, with 12 bases separating them. This clone was observed a few times. Clones were read by immunoSEQ multiplex PCR, and TCRdb kept only the in-frame ones, dropping some. The data hold 150,000 to 200,000 clones, with approximately 90% observed a single time. V and J are TRBV4-2 and TRBJ1-2; the D is unclear. Source material: blood. The origin of this receptor is a man younger than 40 in good health. CDR3 region: CASSPELGYYGYTF. As DNA, the CDR3 is TGTGCCAGCAGCCCCGAGCTGGGGTACTATGGCTACACCTTC.